What follows is one TCR beta chain and its context. Its antigen remains unidentified. Other DNA sequences from this sample encode an identical CDR3 as well. The source of the sample is a study of shared clonotypes between healthy human individuals. Whole-study findings and limits: Clonotypes not shared had lower generation probabilities than those common to all four donors. Naive subsets generally had larger estimated richness than memory subsets.

Trimming removed 6 bases at V and 1 base at J, with 9 bases between. Looked up from germline, CDR1 is MNHEY and CDR2 is SMNVEV (reference sequence). This CDR3 is 13 amino acids long. Replicate PCRs for sorted subsets used approximately 190 ng DNA; this equaled around 28,000 T cell genomes. In the original workflow: Filtering differed, since immunoSEQ gave only junction sequences and no quality scores. Only in-frame clones appear in the TCRdb table, and some are missing; sequencing was by immunoSEQ multiplex PCR. Clone size and V and J calls were adopted from that table, with D and trimming inferred from the DNA. The table records around 2.1 million clones, roughly 95% of them present only once.

Sample: naive CD4+ T cells sorted from blood. The subset here: CD45RA+ positively selected. This chain uses TRBV27 with TRBJ1-1, with D perhaps TRBD1 (5 bases). This TCR derives from a man between 18 and 35 years old in good health. CDR3: CASRLTGNTEAFF. The DNA for the CDR3 is TGTGCCAGCAGATTAACAGGGAACACTGAAGCTTTCTTT.